This T cell receptor beta chain appears in the sequencing data of a study of shared clonotypes between healthy human individuals. This clone was recorded a few times. Profiled with immunoSEQ multiplex PCR; TCRdb holds only in-frame clones, not every one. The sample holds hundreds of thousands of clones, approximately 79% seen once. Germline V gene sequence: CDR1 SNHLY, CDR2 FYNNEI. The CDR3 sequence is 15 residues long. Trimming removed 4 bases at V and 8 bases at J, with 18 bases between. This sequence originates from a woman aged 25 to 39 in good health. Sequenced material: memory CD4+ T cells sorted from blood. Subset denoted: CD45RA-negative fraction. The chain joins TRBV2 to TRBJ2-4; perhaps TRBD2 as D (5 bases). CDR3 DNA: TGTGCCAGCAGTGGTCTCGTGGGAGCATGGGACATTCAGTACTTC. Its translation is CASSGLVGAWDIQYF. Together with reference TRBV2 and TRBJ2-4, the CDR3 gives the full variable domain: EPEVTQTPSHQVTQMGQEVILRCVPISNHLYFYWYRQILGQKVEFLVSFYNNEISEKSEIFDDQFSVERPDGSNFTLKIRSTKLEDSAMYFCASSGLVGAWDIQYFGAGTRLSVL.